Described below is a single T cell receptor (beta chain) sequence and its context. Its antigen remains unknown. Germline CDR1 is MNHEY and CDR2 is SMNVEV (reference sequence). This CDR3 is 15 amino acids long. V gave up 0 bases and J gave up 2 bases, with 8 bases separating them. These data originate in a study of cytotoxic CD8 clonotypes in ibrutinib-treated CLL. General study points: The study found baseline clonality above age-matched healthy donors, tracking circulating CD8+ T-cell counts. Sustained-remission and progressing patients had unequal sampling times.

Sequencing was performed with immunoSEQ multiplex PCR; in TCRdb, only in-frame clones are kept and a portion is missing. The sample shows 150,000 to 250,000 clones, around 70% of them seen only once. The material was PBMCs, obtained after 24 months of ibrutinib treatment. The rearrangement uses TRBV27 and TRBJ1-3; the D is unclear. The receptor comes from a human donor with chronic lymphocytic leukemia. The CDR3 sequence is CASSLSGYPGNTIYF. CDR3 DNA: TGTGCCAGCAGTTTATCGGGGTACCCTGGAAACACCATATATTTT.